This T cell receptor (beta chain) appears in the sequencing data of a study of blood T cells in healthy people across ages. CDR3 length equals 12 residues. The germline V and J ends were trimmed by 6 bases and 5 bases, with 9 bases remaining between them. A second PCR, run for roughly 7 to 12 cycles, used a sample-barcoded 5' primer plus a J-beta primer mix. TCRdb passed the 5' RACE reads through MiXCR, listing each CDR3 protein once. The sample shows 700,000 to 900,000 distinct CDR3 sequences, under 30% of them seen only once. The same sample was also studied in work on T cells of mothers and their children. From that second work: Persistent microchimeric T cell clones were not found at ~100 per million sensitivity.

The chain carries TRBV12-3 or TRBV12-4 and TRBJ2-3, with D unclear. Material for sequencing was blood. The sequence was obtained from a boy aged 5-17 years in good health. This CDR3 is CASSRLIDTQYF. The CDR3 coding sequence is TGTGCCAGCAGCCGACTGATAGATACGCAGTATTTT.